At least ten counts were recorded for the clone carrying this T cell receptor beta chain. No antigen is known for it. The V and J ends lost 2 bases and 3 bases, in that order; junction bases with no gene match: 16. This CDR3 is built from 19 residues. CDR1 is MNHEY and CDR2 is SVGEGT in the germline V gene. This specimen comes from a study of early T cells in non-severe SARS-CoV-2 infection. Study details: Whole-blood bulk RNA, unsorted, was sequenced, and chains were unpaired.

Study-level results: Reliance on VDJdb matching favored anti-spike CD8 responses; private and CD4 specificities were missed.

Unique molecular identifier tags were affixed to discrete cDNA molecules. TCRdb reprocessed the 5' RACE reads with MiXCR, giving one entry per CDR3 protein. The sample yields about 26,000 distinct CDR3 sequences, just over 4% seen once. The chain uses TRBV6-2 or TRBV6-3 and TRBJ1-2, with TRBD1 matching 9 bases. This receptor was obtained from an adult who was a healthcare worker with PCR-confirmed SARS-CoV-2 infection or an uninfected control (not recorded which). Sequencing used whole blood. The CDR3 protein is CASSYDRDRAIIPDYGYTF. In DNA form, the CDR3 reads TGTGCCAGCAGTTACGACCGGGACAGGGCCATCATACCGGACTATGGCTACACCTTC.